This TCR beta chain stems from a study of T-cell reconstitution after alpha-beta-depleted transplantation in children. Study conclusions and caveats: Approximately two months post-transplant, alpha-beta T cells reportedly originated from several hundred expanded graft clones.

This CDR3 comprises 15 residues. J gave up 5 bases and V 3 bases, and 12 bases lay outside the gene matches. Germline values: CDR1 DFQATT, CDR2 SNEGSKA (reference sequence). The library targeted TCRbeta and was prepared with unique molecular identifiers. TCRdb passed the PCR reads through MiXCR, listing each CDR3 protein once. Of around 600,000 distinct CDR3 sequences in the sample, 23% were seen once. Concerning this clonotype itself: Its antigen is not identified.

This TCR derives from a boy under two years old who had a stem cell transplant for acute myeloid leukemia, so the T cells may come from the graft donor. This material consisted of PBMCs, mostly from graft donor cells, taken 360 days after TCRalphabeta/CD19-depleted stem cell transplant. The rearrangement joins TRBV20-1 to TRBJ2-5; 7 bases map to TRBD1. This CDR3 is CSASQTGREGETQYF. The CDR3 coding sequence is TGCAGTGCTAGTCAGACAGGGCGAGAAGGGGAGACCCAGTACTTC.